The 26 T cell receptor beta chains below come from one sample, sequenced in a study of preoperative IRX-2 immunotherapy in early breast cancer. As for treatment: preoperative locoregional IRX-2 cytokine immunotherapy. Sequenced by immunoSEQ multiplex PCR; TCRdb stores in-frame clones only, minus some. The repertoire consists of some 19,000 clones, with roughly 80% occurring once and the leading ten covering roughly 1.1%. The input for sequencing was lymph node tissue, taken after IRX-2 immunotherapy. Source of these receptors: a human donor with breast cancer.

The chain employs TRBV28 and TRBJ1-5; 8 bases align to TRBD1. In germline, CDR1 is MDHEN, CDR2 SYDVKM. The J segment lost 3 bases and the V segment lost 3 bases, leaving 10 bases of the junction unmatched. The CDR3 extends over 17 amino acids. The DNA for the CDR3 is TGTGCCAGCAGTTTGTCAGGGCGGACAGGGTTCAATCAGCCCCAGCATTTT. It yields the protein CASSLSGRTGFNQPQHF. Based on the CDR3 plus reference TRBV28 and TRBJ1-5, the full variable domain is DVKVTQSSRYLVKRTGEKVFLECVQDMDHENMFWYRQDPGLGLRLIYFSYDVKMKEKGDIPEGYSVSREKKERFSLILESASTNQTSMYLCASSLSGRTGFNQPQHFGDGTRLSIL.

V is TRBV11-3 and J is TRBJ2-3; D might be TRBD2 (6 bases). The CDR3 has 14 amino acids. Germline V gene lookup returns CDR1 SGHNT and CDR2 YENEEA. V was pared by 3 bases and J by 0 bases, with 7 bases between. The CDR3 sequence: CASSLEGSTDTQYF. The CDR3 DNA reads as TGTGCCAGCAGCTTGGAGGGGAGCACAGATACGCAGTATTTT.

This rearrangement joins TRBV11-3 to TRBJ1-6, with D unclear. The CDR3 extends over 15 amino acids. Germline lookup yields CDR1 SGHNT and CDR2 YENEEA. V was shortened by 5 bases and J by 3 bases, with 11 bases between the two germline ends. CDR3 in amino acids: CASSPRELYNSPLHF. The CDR3 nucleotides read TGTGCCAGCAGCCCGAGGGAACTCTATAATTCACCCCTCCACTTT. Together with reference TRBV11-3 and TRBJ1-6, the CDR3 gives the full variable domain: EAGVVQSPRYKIIEKKQPVAFWCNPISGHNTLYWYLQNLGQGPELLIRYENEEAVDDSQLPKDRFSAERLKGVDSTLKIQPAELGDSAVYLCASSPRELYNSPLHFGNGTRLTVT.

The V call is TRBV15, the J call TRBJ2-7; 8 bases map to TRBD1. The CDR3 has 15 amino acids. CDR1 and CDR2 from the germline V gene are LNHNV and YYDKDF (reference sequence). The V gene end was trimmed by 1 base and the J gene end by 6 bases; junction bases not matched to a gene: 8. The CDR3 DNA reads as TGTGCCACCAGCAGAGTGGGGCAGGGGGCGGTCGAGCAGTACTTC. Protein product: CATSRVGQGAVEQYF.

This chain links TRBV30 with TRBJ1-1; TRBD1 agrees at 7 bases. V lost 0 bases, J lost 0 bases, and 13 bases stayed unmatched. This CDR3 is 18 amino acids long. Germline CDR1 reads GTSNPN; CDR2 reads SVGIG (reference sequence). For the CDR3, the DNA is TGTGCCTGGAGTGTAAAACAGGGGAGCTCTCTCATGAACACTGAAGCTTTCTTT. Amino acid sequence: CAWSVKQGSSLMNTEAFF. The entire variable domain, with the rest obtained from reference TRBV30 and TRBJ1-1, is as follows: SQTIHQWPATLVQPVGSPLSLECTVEGTSNPNLYWYRQAAGRGLQLLFYSVGIGQISSEVPQNLSASRPQDRQFILSSKKLLLSDSGFYLCAWSVKQGSSLMNTEAFFGQGTRLTVV.

The CDR3 loop is CAWSSASEDQPQHF. The CDR3 nucleotides are TGTGCCTGGAGTTCTGCATCAGAGGATCAGCCCCAGCATTTT. The chain is built from TRBV30 and TRBJ1-5; the D is unclear. This CDR3 region has 14 residues. Germline loops: CDR1 GTSNPN, CDR2 SVGIG (reference sequence). Trimming cost V 2 bases and J 5 bases, with 13 bases left between them.

The V and J genes are TRBV1 and TRBJ2-7; the table's D call, TRBD2, has no DNA check behind it. TRBV1 is a listed pseudogene. CDR3 length: 17 residues. The CDR3 here is CASSPPAGTPYFYEQYF. The DNA for the CDR3 is TGCGCCAGCAGCCCCCCTGCGGGGACGCCTTATTTTTACGAGCAGTACTTC.

This clone was observed once. The V and J genes are TRBV19 and TRBJ2-5, with a weak D call TRBD2 (6 bases). The CDR3 covers 12 residues. Germline V gene lookup returns CDR1 LNHDA and CDR2 SQIVND (reference sequence). Trimming stripped 9 bases from V and 5 bases from J, with 13 bases between. In nucleotides, the CDR3 is TGTGCCAGAGACGGGGGTTGGGAGACCCAGTACTTC. The encoded protein is CARDGGWETQYF.

The chain combines TRBV25-1 with TRBJ2-3; D uncertain. This CDR3 comprises 12 residues. Germline assignment: CDR1 MGHDK and CDR2 SYGVNS. V was cut by 1 base and J by 3 bases, with 2 bases left in between. The CDR3 coding sequence is TGTGCCAGCAGTGAATCGACAGATACGCAGTATTTT. This encodes CASSESTDTQYF.

The chain couples TRBV18 to TRBJ1-5; D is perhaps TRBD1 (5 bases). In germline, CDR1 is KGHSH, CDR2 LQKENI. CDR3 length: 13 residues. V lost 2 bases to trimming and J lost 6 bases, with 8 bases between them. As DNA, the CDR3 is TGTGCCAGCTCACCAGACAGTTTTCAGCCCCAGCATTTT. It encodes CASSPDSFQPQHF.

The V and J genes are TRBV18 and TRBJ1-4; 9 bases map to TRBD1. The trim removed 4 bases at V and 4 bases at J, leaving 1 base unmatched. The CDR3 spans 14 residues. Germline V gene data show CDR1 as KGHSH and CDR2 as LQKENI. The DNA of the CDR3 is TGTGCCAGCTCACTGGGACAGGGTAATGAAAAACTGTTTTTT. Protein: CASSLGQGNEKLFF.

This clone was counted a single time. This chain uses TRBV19 with TRBJ1-2, with D perhaps TRBD1 (5 bases). Germline V lookup: CDR1 LNHDA, CDR2 SQIVND (reference sequence). The CDR3 extends over 15 amino acids. Trimming removed 4 bases from V and 3 bases from J, with 15 bases in between. The CDR3 nucleotides are TGTGCCAGTAGTAATTGGGACCGCCTCTACTATGGCTACACCTTC. It codes for CASSNWDRLYYGYTF.

A single count supports this clone. V is TRBV19 and J is TRBJ1-2; D might be TRBD1 (5 bases). Germline CDR1 LNHDA, CDR2 SQIVND (reference sequence). There are 16 residues in the CDR3. Trimming removed 6 bases from V and 4 bases from J, with 21 bases in between. This chain's CDR3 is CASSRDGGPGGYGYTF. CDR3 coding DNA: TGTGCCAGTAGCAGGGACGGCGGGCCCGGAGGCTATGGCTACACCTTC.

The V and J genes are TRBV5-1 and TRBJ1-3, with 7 positions matching TRBD1. The CDR3 runs 18 residues. J lost 0 bases, V lost 4 bases, and 13 bases had no gene match. The V gene's germline CDR1 is SGHRS and CDR2 YFSETQ. CDR3 DNA: TGCGCCAGCAGCACAGACAGGGTTGAGATTTCCTCTGGAAACACCATATATTTT. It specifies CASSTDRVEISSGNTIYF.

For the CDR3, the DNA is TGTGCCAGCAGCTTAGGACAGGTACAAGAGACCCAGTACTTC. It specifies CASSLGQVQETQYF. This rearrangement joins TRBV7-6 to TRBJ2-5; tentatively, D is TRBD1 (6 bases). Trimming left V 1 base short and J 2 bases short, with 8 bases between. Per the germline V gene, CDR1 is SGHVS and CDR2 is FNYEAQ. CDR3 length equals 14 residues.

The rearrangement links TRBV6-8 to TRBJ1-4, with D possibly matching TRBD1 (6 bases). The CDR3 runs 14 residues. In germline, CDR1 is MNHGY, CDR2 SAAAGT. V was cut by 7 bases and J by 8 bases, with 17 bases left in between. CDR3 protein: CASNRRRGGEKLFF. The CDR3 DNA sequence: TGTGCCAGCAACCGTAGGAGGGGGGGCGAAAAACTGTTTTTT.

This sequence joins TRBV6-8 and TRBJ2-1; D assignment may be TRBD1 or TRBD2 (5 bases each). Per germline, CDR1 MNHGY and CDR2 SAAAGT. V gave up 5 bases and J gave up 2 bases, with 16 bases separating them. This CDR3 is built from 16 residues. The CDR3 bases are TGTGCCAGCAGTCGGGACCGGAGGCCCCCCTACAATGAGCAGTTCTTC. Translated, it gives CASSRDRRPPYNEQFF.

This chain connects TRBV1 to TRBJ2-2; no check of the table's D call, TRBD2, against the DNA was made. TRBV1 is a listed pseudogene. The CDR3 is 15 residues long. The CDR3 sequence: CASSPGLTNTGELFF. CDR3 coding DNA: TGCGCCAGCAGCCCGGGACTAACGAACACCGGGGAGCTGTTTTTT.

The chain is built from TRBV29-1 and TRBJ2-7; a weak D match, TRBD2 (6 bases). The V and J ends lost 4 bases and 6 bases respectively, with 13 bases between them. The germline V gene encodes CDR1 SQVTM and CDR2 ANQGSEA. The CDR3 runs to 12 residues. The CDR3 protein is CSVGGISGEQYF. As DNA, the CDR3 is TGCAGCGTTGGCGGGATCTCGGGCGAGCAGTACTTC.

This clone was observed a handful of times. The genes are TRBV12-5 and TRBJ2-7; perhaps TRBD1 as D (6 bases). The V end was cut by 2 bases, the J end by 6 bases, with 14 bases between. The CDR3 extends over 14 amino acids. Per germline, CDR1 LGHNT and CDR2 FRNRAP. In DNA, the CDR3 is TGTGCTAGTGGTTTGAGACATGGGGGCCTCGAGCAGTACTTC. Its translation is CASGLRHGGLEQYF.

This chain connects TRBV6-8 to TRBJ1-5, with TRBD1 matching 7 bases. Germline-derived CDR1 and CDR2 are MNHGY and SAAAGT. This CDR3 spans 13 amino acids. Germline trimming cut 7 bases from V and 6 bases from J; bases unmatched to any gene: 6. CDR3 loop: CASTGQAGQPQHF. The CDR3, as DNA: TGTGCCAGCACCGGACAGGCGGGTCAGCCCCAGCATTTT.

In its sample, this clone was seen a few times. The CDR3 coding sequence is TGTGCCACCAGCAGACTAACACCACCCACAGGGGGCGAGCAGTACTTC. It encodes CATSRLTPPTGGEQYF. V is TRBV15 and J is TRBJ2-7; 8 bases map to TRBD1. V lost 2 bases, J lost 6 bases, and 12 bases stayed unmatched. The CDR3 is 16 residues long. Germline CDR1 is LNHNV and CDR2 is YYDKDF (reference sequence).

This rearrangement joins TRBV28 to TRBJ2-1, with D hard to call. This CDR3 is built from 14 residues. Per the germline V gene, CDR1 is MDHEN and CDR2 is SYDVKM. The V and J ends lost 8 bases and 4 bases respectively, with 15 bases between them. The CDR3: CASGSPDGYNEQFF. In DNA, the CDR3 is TGTGCCAGCGGCTCCCCGGACGGATACAATGAGCAGTTCTTC.

This clone was counted a single time. V is TRBV19 and J is TRBJ1-1; D gene uncertain. The V gene lost 2 bases and the J gene lost 1 base, with 8 bases spanning the gap. The CDR3 spans 14 residues. CDR1 is LNHDA and CDR2 is SQIVND in the germline V gene (reference sequence). The CDR3 here is CASSIKAANTEAFF. CDR3 DNA: TGTGCCAGTAGTATAAAGGCAGCGAACACTGAAGCTTTCTTT. Together with reference TRBV19 and TRBJ1-1, the CDR3 gives the full variable domain: DGGITQSPKYLFRKEGQNVTLSCEQNLNHDAMYWYRQDPGQGLRLIYYSQIVNDFQKGDIAEGYSVSREKKESFPLTVTSAQKNPTAFYLCASSIKAANTEAFFGQGTRLTVV.

V and J are TRBV6-8 and TRBJ1-3; D call uncertain. CDR1 is MNHGY and CDR2 is SAAAGT in the germline V gene. Deletions cut 7 bases from V and 0 bases from J, with 13 bases between. The CDR3 extends over 15 amino acids. CDR3 bases: TGTGCCAGCACCCGAGGGCCGAGCTCTGGAAACACCATATATTTT. Translated, it gives CASTRGPSSGNTIYF.

The V call is TRBV6-8, the J call TRBJ1-1, with 8 bases aligning to TRBD1. The CDR3 is 15 residues long. Looked up from germline, CDR1 is MNHGY and CDR2 is SAAAGT. J lost 5 bases, V lost 5 bases, and 10 bases had no gene match. CDR3 in DNA: TGTGCCAGCAGTGACGGGAACAGGGGGAGTACTGAAGCTTTCTTT. Translation gives CASSDGNRGSTEAFF.